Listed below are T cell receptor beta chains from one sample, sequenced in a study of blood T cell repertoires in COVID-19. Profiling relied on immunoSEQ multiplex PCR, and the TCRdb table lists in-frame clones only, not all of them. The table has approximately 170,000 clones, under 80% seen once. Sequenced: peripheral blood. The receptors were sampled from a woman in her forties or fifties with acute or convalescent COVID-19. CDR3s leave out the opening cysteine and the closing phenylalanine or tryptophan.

ASSQGTGGQPQH	TRBV23-1	12	TRBJ1-5
ASSQSTGDGYT	TRBV23-1	11	TRBJ1-2
ASSQDFGAFGGLGQPQH	TRBV4-1	17	TRBJ1-5
ASASGTGGSGNTIY	TRBV3-1/TRBV3-2	14	TRBJ1-3
ASSPSVMNTEAF	TRBV18	12	TRBJ1-1
ASSPLGAPYEQY	TRBV5-4	12	TRBJ2-7
ATRQGTSTDTQY	TRBV10-3	12	TRBJ2-3
ASSSPGYGYT	TRBV28	10	TRBJ1-2
ASSESWQNSGANVLT	TRBV10-1	15	TRBJ2-6
ASSQTRQSEAF	TRBV14	11	TRBJ1-1
AWNPEADTQY	TRBV30	10	TRBJ2-3
ASSQVADRVGRNEQF	TRBV14	15	TRBJ2-1
ASSTQGRETQY	TRBV27	11	TRBJ2-5
ASSLTFSRGGSSYNSPLH	TRBV7-8	18	TRBJ1-6
ASSSDWLSLYGYT	TRBV7-9	13	TRBJ1-2
ASSTQTGGHYGYT	TRBV28	13	TRBJ1-2
ASSGNSNQPQH	TRBV12-3/TRBV12-4	11	TRBJ1-5
ASTPWGGNTEAF	TRBV27	12	TRBJ1-1
ASSYRANQPQH	TRBV6-5	11	TRBJ1-5
ATQQGTDNSPLH	TRBV19	12	TRBJ1-6